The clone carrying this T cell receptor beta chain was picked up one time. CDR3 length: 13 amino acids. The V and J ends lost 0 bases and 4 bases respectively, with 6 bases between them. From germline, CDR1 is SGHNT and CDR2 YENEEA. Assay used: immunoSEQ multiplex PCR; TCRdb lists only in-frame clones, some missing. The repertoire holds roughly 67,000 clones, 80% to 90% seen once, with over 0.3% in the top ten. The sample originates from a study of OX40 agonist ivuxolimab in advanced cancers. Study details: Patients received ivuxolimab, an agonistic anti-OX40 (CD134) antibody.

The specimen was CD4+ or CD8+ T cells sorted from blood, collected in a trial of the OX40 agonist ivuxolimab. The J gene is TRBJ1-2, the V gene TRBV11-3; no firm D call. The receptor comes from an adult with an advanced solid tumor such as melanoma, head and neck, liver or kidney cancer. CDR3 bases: TGTGCCAGCAGCTTAGACCGGACCTATGGCTACACCTTC. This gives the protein CASSLDRTYGYTF.